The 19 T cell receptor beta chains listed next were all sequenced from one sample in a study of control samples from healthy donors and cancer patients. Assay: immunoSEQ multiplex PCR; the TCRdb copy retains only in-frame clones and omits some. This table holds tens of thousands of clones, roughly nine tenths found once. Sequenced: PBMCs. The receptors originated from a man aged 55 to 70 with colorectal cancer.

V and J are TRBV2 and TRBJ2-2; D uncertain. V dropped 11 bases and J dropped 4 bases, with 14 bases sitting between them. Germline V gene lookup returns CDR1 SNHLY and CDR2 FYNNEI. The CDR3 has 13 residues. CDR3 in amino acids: CACRVSGTGELFF. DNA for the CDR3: TGTGCCTGCCGGGTTTCGGGCACCGGGGAGCTGTTTTTT.

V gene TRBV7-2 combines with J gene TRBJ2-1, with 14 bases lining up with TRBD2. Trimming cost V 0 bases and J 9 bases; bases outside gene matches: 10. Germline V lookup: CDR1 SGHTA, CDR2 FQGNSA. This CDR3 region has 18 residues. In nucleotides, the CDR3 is TGTGCCAGCAGCTTAGCGCATGGGACTAGCGGGGGCATTGGTGAGCAGTTCTTC. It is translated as CASSLAHGTSGGIGEQFF.

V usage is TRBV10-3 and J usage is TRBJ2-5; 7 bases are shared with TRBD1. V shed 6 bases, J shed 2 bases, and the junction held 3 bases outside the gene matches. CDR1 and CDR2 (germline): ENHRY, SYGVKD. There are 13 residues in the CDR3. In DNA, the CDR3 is TGTGCCATCAGGGGGACAGATCAAGAGACCCAGTACTTC. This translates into CAIRGTDQETQYF.

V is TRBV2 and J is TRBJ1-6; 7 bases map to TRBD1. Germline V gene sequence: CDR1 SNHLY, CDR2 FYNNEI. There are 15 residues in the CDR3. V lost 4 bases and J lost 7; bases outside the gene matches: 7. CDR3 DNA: TGTGCCAGCAGTGGAGGCAGGGGGGGGAATTCACCCCTCCACTTT. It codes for CASSGGRGGNSPLHF. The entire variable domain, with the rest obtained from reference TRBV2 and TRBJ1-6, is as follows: EPEVTQTPSHQVTQMGQEVILRCVPISNHLYFYWYRQILGQKVEFLVSFYNNEISEKSEIFDDQFSVERPDGSNFTLKIRSTKLEDSAMYFCASSGGRGGNSPLHFGNGTRLTVT.

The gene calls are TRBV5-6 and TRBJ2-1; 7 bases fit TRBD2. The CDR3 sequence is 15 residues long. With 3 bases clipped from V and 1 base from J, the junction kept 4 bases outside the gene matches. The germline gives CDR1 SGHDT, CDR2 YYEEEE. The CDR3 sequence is CASSSGGRSYNEQFF. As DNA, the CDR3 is TGTGCCAGCAGCTCGGGGGGAAGGTCCTACAATGAGCAGTTCTTC.

The CDR3 DNA sequence: TGTGCCACCAGCACCAGGGCAGGGACCCACGAGCAGTACTTC. As protein: CATSTRAGTHEQYF. The genes are TRBV15 and TRBJ2-7, with D perhaps TRBD1 or TRBD2 (5 bases each). The CDR3 runs 14 residues. V lost 4 bases and J 5 bases, leaving 15 bases between the germline ends. CDR1 is LNHNV and CDR2 is YYDKDF in the germline V gene (reference sequence).

The CDR3 here is CASSSLLGTAYEQYF. Here the CDR3 DNA reads TGTGCCAGCAGCTCCTTACTGGGGACGGCCTACGAGCAGTACTTC. V and J are TRBV11-3 and TRBJ2-7; the D call may be TRBD1 or TRBD2 (5 bases each). This CDR3 comprises 15 residues. CDR1 is SGHNT, CDR2 YENEEA, per germline. Trimming shortened V by 4 bases and J by 2 bases, and 15 bases separated the two germline ends.

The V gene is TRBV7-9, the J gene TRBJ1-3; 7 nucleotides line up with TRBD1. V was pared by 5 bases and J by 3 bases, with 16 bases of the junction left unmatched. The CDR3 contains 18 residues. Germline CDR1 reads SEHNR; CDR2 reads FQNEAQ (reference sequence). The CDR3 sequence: CASSPRSADRSFGNTIYF. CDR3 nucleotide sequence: TGTGCCAGCAGCCCCCGCTCTGCGGACAGGTCCTTTGGAAACACCATATATTTT.

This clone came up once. Written as DNA, the CDR3 is TGTGCCAGCAGTTTCCGAAGAGGTGAAGCTTTCTTT. Protein: CASSFRRGEAFF. The V call is TRBV27, the J call TRBJ1-1; D gene ambiguous. The V gene lost 3 bases and the J gene lost 7 bases, with 9 bases spanning the gap. Germline V gene sequence: CDR1 MNHEY, CDR2 SMNVEV (reference sequence). The CDR3 runs to 12 residues.

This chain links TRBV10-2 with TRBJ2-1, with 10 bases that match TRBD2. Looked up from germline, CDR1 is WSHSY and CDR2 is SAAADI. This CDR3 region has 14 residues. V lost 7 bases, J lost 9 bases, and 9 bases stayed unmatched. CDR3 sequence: CASKGSGGAGEQFF. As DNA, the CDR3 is TGCGCCAGCAAGGGGAGCGGGGGGGCAGGTGAGCAGTTCTTC.

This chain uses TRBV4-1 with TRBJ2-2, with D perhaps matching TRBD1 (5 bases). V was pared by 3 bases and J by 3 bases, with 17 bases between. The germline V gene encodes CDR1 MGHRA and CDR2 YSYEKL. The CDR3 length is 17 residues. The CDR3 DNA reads TGCGCCAGCAGCCAGCCTGCAGGGAAGGAATACACCGGGGAGCTGTTTTTT. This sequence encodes CASSQPAGKEYTGELFF.

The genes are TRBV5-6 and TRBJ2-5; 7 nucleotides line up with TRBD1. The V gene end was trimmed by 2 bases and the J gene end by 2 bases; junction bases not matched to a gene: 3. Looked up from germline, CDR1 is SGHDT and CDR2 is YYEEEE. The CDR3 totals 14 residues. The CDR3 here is CASSFPGGQETQYF. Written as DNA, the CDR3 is TGTGCCAGCAGCTTCCCAGGGGGACAAGAGACCCAGTACTTC.

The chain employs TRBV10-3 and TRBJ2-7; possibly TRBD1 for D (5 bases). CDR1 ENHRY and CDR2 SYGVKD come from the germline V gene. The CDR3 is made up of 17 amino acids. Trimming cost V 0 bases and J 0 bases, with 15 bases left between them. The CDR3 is CAISESRRVGASYEQYF. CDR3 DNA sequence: TGTGCCATCAGTGAGTCGAGACGAGTAGGGGCCTCCTACGAGCAGTACTTC.

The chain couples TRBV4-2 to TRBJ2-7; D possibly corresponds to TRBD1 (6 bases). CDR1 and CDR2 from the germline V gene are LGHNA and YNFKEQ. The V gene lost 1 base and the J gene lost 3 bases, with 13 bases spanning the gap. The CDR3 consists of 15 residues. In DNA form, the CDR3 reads TGTGCCAGCAGCCAAGGAGCAGGGGTCGGCTACGAGCAGTACTTC. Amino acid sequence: CASSQGAGVGYEQYF.

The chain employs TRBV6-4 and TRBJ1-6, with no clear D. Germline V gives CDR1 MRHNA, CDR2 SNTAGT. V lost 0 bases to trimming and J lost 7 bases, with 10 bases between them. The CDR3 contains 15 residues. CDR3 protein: CASSDSTVGNSPLHF. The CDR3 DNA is TGTGCCAGCAGTGACTCGACGGTAGGCAATTCACCCCTCCACTTT.

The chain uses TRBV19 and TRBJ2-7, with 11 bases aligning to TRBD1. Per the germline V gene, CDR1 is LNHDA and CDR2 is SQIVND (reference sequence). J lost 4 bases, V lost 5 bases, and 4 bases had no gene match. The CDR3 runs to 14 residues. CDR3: CASSPGTGGYEQYF. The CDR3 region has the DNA TGTGCCAGTAGTCCTGGGACAGGGGGTTACGAGCAGTACTTC.

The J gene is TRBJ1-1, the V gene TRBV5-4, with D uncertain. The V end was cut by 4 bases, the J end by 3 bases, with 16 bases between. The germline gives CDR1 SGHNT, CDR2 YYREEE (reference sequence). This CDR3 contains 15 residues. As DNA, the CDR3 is TGTGCCAGCAGCCCCTCGGCCCCGAGGGACACTGAAGCTTTCTTT. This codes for CASSPSAPRDTEAFF.

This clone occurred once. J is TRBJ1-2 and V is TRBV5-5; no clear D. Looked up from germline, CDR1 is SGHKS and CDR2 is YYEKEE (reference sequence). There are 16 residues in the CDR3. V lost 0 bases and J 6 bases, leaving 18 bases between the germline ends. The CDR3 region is CASSLAWTGSVDGYTF. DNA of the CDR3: TGTGCCAGCAGCTTGGCTTGGACGGGTTCTGTGGATGGCTACACCTTC.

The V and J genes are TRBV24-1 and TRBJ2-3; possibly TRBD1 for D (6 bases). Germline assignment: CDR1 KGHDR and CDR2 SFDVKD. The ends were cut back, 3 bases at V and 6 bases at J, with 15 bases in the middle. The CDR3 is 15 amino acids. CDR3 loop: CATSDPGATGDTQYF. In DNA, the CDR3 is TGTGCCACCAGTGATCCCGGGGCCACAGGGGATACGCAGTATTTT.